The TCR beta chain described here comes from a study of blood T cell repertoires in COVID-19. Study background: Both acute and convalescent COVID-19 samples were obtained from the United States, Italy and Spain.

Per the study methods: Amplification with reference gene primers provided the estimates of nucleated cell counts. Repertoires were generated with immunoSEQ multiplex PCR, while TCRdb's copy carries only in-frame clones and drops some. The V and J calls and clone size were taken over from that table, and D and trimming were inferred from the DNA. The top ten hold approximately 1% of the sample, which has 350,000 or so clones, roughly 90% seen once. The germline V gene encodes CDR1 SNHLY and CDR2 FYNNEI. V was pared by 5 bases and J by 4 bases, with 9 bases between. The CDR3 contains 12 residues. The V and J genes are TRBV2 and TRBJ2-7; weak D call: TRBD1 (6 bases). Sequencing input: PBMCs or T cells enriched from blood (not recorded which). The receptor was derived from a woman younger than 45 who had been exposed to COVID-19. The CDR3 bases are TGTGCCAGCAGTAAACAGGGTTACGAGCAGTACTTC. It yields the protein CASSKQGYEQYF.